The source of this T cell receptor (beta chain) is a study of OX40 agonist ivuxolimab in advanced cancers. Background on the study: A mean age of around 66 years, range roughly 23 to 85, was recorded, and over 65% were male. Two patients with cutaneous melanoma and one with hepatocellular carcinoma, three in total, showed partial responses.

Findings and caveats of the study: CD4+ and CD8+ blood T cells expanded clonally by week 6 at 0.1 to 3.0 mg/kg.

Method: immunoSEQ multiplex PCR; TCRdb's copy keeps in-frame clones and lacks some. The sample shows roughly 130,000 clones, just over 90% of them seen only once. As concerns this clone: Its antigen is currently unknown.

The receptor comes from an adult with an advanced solid tumor such as melanoma, head and neck, liver or kidney cancer. This specimen consisted of CD4+ or CD8+ T cells sorted from blood, obtained in a trial of the OX40 agonist ivuxolimab.

Here the CDR3 DNA reads TGTGCCAGCAGTGAACACGGGTTTCGAGCTAACTATGGCTACACCTTC. This codes for CASSEHGFRANYGYTF. V is TRBV2 and J is TRBJ1-2; D unresolved. Trimming removed 2 bases from V and 0 bases from J, with 13 bases in between. The CDR3 extends over 16 amino acids. Germline CDR1 and CDR2: SNHLY and FYNNEI. Together with reference TRBV2 and TRBJ1-2, the CDR3 gives the full variable domain: EPEVTQTPSHQVTQMGQEVILRCVPISNHLYFYWYRQILGQKVEFLVSFYNNEISEKSEIFDDQFSVERPDGSNFTLKIRSTKLEDSAMYFCASSEHGFRANYGYTFGSGTRLTVV.